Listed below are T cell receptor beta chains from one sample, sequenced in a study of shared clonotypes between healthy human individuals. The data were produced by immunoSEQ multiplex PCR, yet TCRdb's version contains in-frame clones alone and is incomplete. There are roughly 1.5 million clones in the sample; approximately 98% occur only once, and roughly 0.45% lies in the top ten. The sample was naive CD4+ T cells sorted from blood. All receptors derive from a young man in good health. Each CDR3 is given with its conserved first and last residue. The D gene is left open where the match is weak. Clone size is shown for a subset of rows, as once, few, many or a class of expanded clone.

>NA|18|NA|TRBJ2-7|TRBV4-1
TGCGCCAGCAGCCAAGATGGTCGCCCGGGGGCGGGAGAGAGGGAGCAGTACTTC
CASSQDGRPGAGEREQYF
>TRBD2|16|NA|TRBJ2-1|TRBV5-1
TGCGCCAGCAGCTTGGGCGGACTAGCGGGTCACAATGAGCAGTTCTTC
CASSLGGLAGHNEQFF
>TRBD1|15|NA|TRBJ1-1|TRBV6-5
TGTGCCAGCAGTTATCGGGACAGGTTGAACACTGAAGCTTTCTTT
CASSYRDRLNTEAFF
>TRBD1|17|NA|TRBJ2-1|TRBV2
TGTGCCAGCAGCCGGATCCAGGACAGGGTATCCTACAATGAGCAGTTCTTC
CASSRIQDRVSYNEQFF
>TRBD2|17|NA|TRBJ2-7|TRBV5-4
TGTGCCAGCAGCTTGGGTGCTAGCGGGGGCTATTACTACGAGCAGTACTTC
CASSLGASGGYYYEQYF
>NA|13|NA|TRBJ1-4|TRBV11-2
TGTGCCAGCAGCCGCAACAGAAATGAAAAACTGTTTTTT
CASSRNRNEKLFF
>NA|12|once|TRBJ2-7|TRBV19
TGTGCCAGTAGTCGGGAGACCTACGAGCAGTACTTC
CASSRETYEQYF
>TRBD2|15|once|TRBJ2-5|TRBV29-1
TGCAGCGTCCGCGGGAGGGAGGGAAGGGGGGAGACCCAGTACTTC
CSVRGREGRGETQYF
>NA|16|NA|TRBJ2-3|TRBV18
TGTGCCAGCTCACCAGATATTGGAGGCAGCACAGATACGCAGTATTTT
CASSPDIGGSTDTQYF
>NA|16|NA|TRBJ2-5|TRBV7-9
TGTGCCAGCAGCTTAGGGACTTACCAGGGGAAAGAGACCCAGTACTTC
CASSLGTYQGKETQYF
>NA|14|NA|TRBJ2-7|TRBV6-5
TGTGCCAGCAGTACGAGCGGAACCTCCTACGAGCAGTACTTC
CASSTSGTSYEQYF
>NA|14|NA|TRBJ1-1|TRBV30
TGTGCCTGGACACTTGGGACCCTGAACACTGAAGCTTTCTTT
CAWTLGTLNTEAFF
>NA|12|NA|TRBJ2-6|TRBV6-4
TGTGCCAGCAGTGGTGGGGCCAACGTCCTGACTTTC
CASSGGANVLTF
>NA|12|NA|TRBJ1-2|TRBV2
TGTGCCAGCAGCTCAGGGATCTATGGCTACACCTTC
CASSSGIYGYTF
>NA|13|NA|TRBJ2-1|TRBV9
TGTGCCAGCAGCGGAGAATCCTACAATGAGCAGTTCTTC
CASSGESYNEQFF
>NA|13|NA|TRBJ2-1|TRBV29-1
TGCAGCGTTGGAGGTAACGTTAACAATGAGCAGTTCTTC
CSVGGNVNNEQFF
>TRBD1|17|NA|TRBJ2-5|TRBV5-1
TGCGCCAGCAGCAAGGACAGGTCCGGAGCAAACCAAGAGACCCAGTACTTC
CASSKDRSGANQETQYF
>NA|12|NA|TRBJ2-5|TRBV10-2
TGCGCCAGCGGCTACGGGGGAGAGACCCAGTACTTC
CASGYGGETQYF
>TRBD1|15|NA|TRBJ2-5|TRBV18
TGTGCCAGCTCAGCGGAACAGGGGGCCCAAGAGACCCAGTACTTC
CASSAEQGAQETQYF
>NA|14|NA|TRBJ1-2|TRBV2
TGTGCCAGCAGTGAAGCGTGGACGAACTATGGCTACACCTTC
CASSEAWTNYGYTF
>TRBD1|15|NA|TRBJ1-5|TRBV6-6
TGTGCCAGCACCGGGACAGGGGGCCCGGGGCAGCCCCAGCATTTT
CASTGTGGPGQPQHF
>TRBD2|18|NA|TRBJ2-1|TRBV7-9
TGTGCCAGCAGCACACCCATGGGACTAGCGGGCTCCTACAATGAGCAGTTCTTC
CASSTPMGLAGSYNEQFF
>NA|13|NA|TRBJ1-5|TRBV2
TGTGCCAGCAGTGCCCCCGGGAATCAGCCCCAGCATTTT
CASSAPGNQPQHF
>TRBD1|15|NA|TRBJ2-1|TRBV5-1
TGCGCCAGCAGCTTGGACAGGGGCTCCTACAATGAGCAGTTCTTC
CASSLDRGSYNEQFF
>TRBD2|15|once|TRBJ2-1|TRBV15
TGTGCCACCAGCAGTCGGGGGGAGTTGATCAATGAGCAGTTCTTC
CATSSRGELINEQFF
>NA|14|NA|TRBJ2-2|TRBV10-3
TGTGCCATCAACTCGGGGGTAAACACCGGGGAGCTGTTTTTT
CAINSGVNTGELFF
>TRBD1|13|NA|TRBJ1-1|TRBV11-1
TGTGCCAGCAGCCCAGGGGGCTTCATTGAAGCTTTCTTT
CASSPGGFIEAFF
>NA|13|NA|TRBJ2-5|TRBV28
TGTGCCGCCCCCTCAAAGGGTCCGGAGACCCAGTACTTC
CAAPSKGPETQYF
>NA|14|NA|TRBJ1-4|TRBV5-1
TGCGCCAGCAGCTTGATGGGGGAATCTTTGGAACTGTTTTTT
CASSLMGESLELFF
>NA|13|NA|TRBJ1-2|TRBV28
TGTGCCAGCCGCTGGGGGGGCGGCTATGGCTACACCTTC
CASRWGGGYGYTF
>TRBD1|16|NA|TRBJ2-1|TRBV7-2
TGTGCCAGCAGCTCCCAGACAGGGGCCCCCTACAATGAGCAGTTCTTC
CASSSQTGAPYNEQFF
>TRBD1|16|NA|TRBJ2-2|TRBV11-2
TGTGCCAGCAGCCAAAACCCAGACAGGGGCACCGGGGAGCTGTTTTTT
CASSQNPDRGTGELFF
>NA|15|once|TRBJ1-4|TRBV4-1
TGCGCCAGCGGTAAGCAGGGGAACACTAATGAAAAACTGTTTTTT
CASGKQGNTNEKLFF
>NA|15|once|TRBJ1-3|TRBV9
TGTGCCAGCAGCGTAGGGGCCACGGGTGGAAACACCATATATTTT
CASSVGATGGNTIYF
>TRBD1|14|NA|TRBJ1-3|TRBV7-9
TGTGCCAGCAGCAAGACAGGGCCTGGAAACACCATATATTTT
CASSKTGPGNTIYF
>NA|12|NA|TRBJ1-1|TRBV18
TGTGCCAGCTCACCGGGGGGCGCGGTAGCTTTCTTT
CASSPGGAVAFF
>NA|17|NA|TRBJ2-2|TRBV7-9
TGTGCCAGCAGCCCACCTGGTGGGGTGTTGGACACCGGGGAGCTGTTTTTT
CASSPPGGVLDTGELFF
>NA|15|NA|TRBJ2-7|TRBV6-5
TGTGCCAGCAGACGACCTGGCCGGATCGCTAACGAGCAGTACTTC
CASRRPGRIANEQYF
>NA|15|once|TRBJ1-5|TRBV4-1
TGCGCCAGCAGCCAAGATCCGACAGAGGGACAGCCCCAGCATTTT
CASSQDPTEGQPQHF
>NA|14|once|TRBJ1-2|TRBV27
TGTGCCAGCAACCAAGGAGGGCAGGGCTATGGCTACACCTTC
CASNQGGQGYGYTF